Below, 28 T cell receptor beta chains from the same sample are listed, as sequenced in a study of cytomegalovirus exposure and HLA in healthy donors. PCR involved 60 Vbeta and 13 Jbeta primers. Data came from immunoSEQ multiplex PCR; TCRdb stores just in-frame clones and leaves some out. The table lists about 200,000 clones, over 60% of them singletons. Sequencing was done on a sample of PBMCs. These receptor sequences come from a middle-aged man in good health and CMV-seronegative.

This clone was counted between two and nine times. This sequence joins TRBV19 and TRBJ2-7; tentatively, D is TRBD1 (5 bases). CDR1 and CDR2 from the germline V gene are LNHDA and SQIVND (reference sequence). This CDR3 contains 15 residues. Trimming stripped 5 bases from V and 2 bases from J, with 16 bases between. The CDR3 coding sequence is TGTGCCAGTAGTGTTTACTTCGTACAGGCCTACGAGCAGTACTTC. Its translation: CASSVYFVQAYEQYF.

The genes are TRBV5-4 and TRBJ2-2, with D perhaps matching TRBD1 (5 bases). The V end was cut by 1 base, the J end by 7 bases, with 5 bases between. Looked up from germline, CDR1 is SGHNT and CDR2 is YYREEE (reference sequence). The CDR3 totals 12 residues. CDR3: CASSLQGGELFF. The DNA of the CDR3 is TGTGCCAGCAGCTTGCAGGGCGGGGAGCTGTTTTTT.

The chain links TRBV4-3 to TRBJ1-4; possibly TRBD1 for D (5 bases). V lost 0 bases and J 8 bases, leaving 16 bases between the germline ends. Per germline, CDR1 LGHNA and CDR2 YSLEER. This CDR3 is built from 16 residues. CDR3 sequence: CASSQERRPGNEKLFF. The CDR3 region has the DNA TGCGCCAGCAGCCAAGAACGACGACCAGGGAACGAAAAACTGTTTTTT.

The gene calls are TRBV6-5 and TRBJ2-1; 9 nucleotides agree with TRBD1. Germline V gene data show CDR1 as MNHEY and CDR2 as SVGAGI. Trimming removed 6 bases from V and 8 bases from J; junction bases left unmatched: 8. The CDR3 covers 14 residues. The CDR3 reads CASREQGARYEQFF. The CDR3 DNA sequence: TGTGCCAGCAGAGAACAGGGGGCGAGGTATGAGCAGTTCTTC.

Concerning this clone itself: The junction shows a germline mismatch at one end, possibly a read error. The V gene is TRBV7-9, the J gene TRBJ1-6; D perhaps matches TRBD1 (5 bases). Germline loops: CDR1 SEHNR, CDR2 FQNEAQ (reference sequence). This CDR3 is built from 15 residues. CDR3 nucleotides: TGTTCCAGCAGCTTAACGCGGGGGAATAATTCACCCCTCCACTTT. It translates to CSSSLTRGNNSPLHF.

The V gene is TRBV5-1, the J gene TRBJ2-2, with D maybe TRBD1 (5 bases). The CDR3 contains 16 residues. V was shortened by 0 bases and J by 0 bases, with 9 bases between the two germline ends. CDR1 is SGHRS, CDR2 YFSETQ, per germline. CDR3 sequence reads: CASSLAGPTNTGELFF. As DNA, the CDR3 is TGCGCCAGCAGCTTGGCAGGGCCTACGAACACCGGGGAGCTGTTTTTT.

DNA for the CDR3: TGTGCCTGGAGTATGGGAGGAACCTATAATTCACCCCTCCACTTT. This sequence encodes CAWSMGGTYNSPLHF. This sequence joins TRBV30 and TRBJ1-6, with D uncertain. V gave up 2 bases and J gave up 2 bases, with 10 bases separating them. The CDR3 loop spans 15 amino acids. Per the germline V gene, CDR1 is GTSNPN and CDR2 is SVGIG (reference sequence).

This clone was seen a single time. The chain joins TRBV7-9 to TRBJ2-2, with a tentative D call TRBD2 (5 bases). V was shortened by 5 bases and J by 4 bases, with 14 bases between the two germline ends. Germline V lookup: CDR1 SEHNR, CDR2 FQNEAQ (reference sequence). This CDR3 is 15 amino acids long. CDR3: CASSRDTSLTGELFF. CDR3 bases: TGTGCCAGCAGCCGAGATACTAGTCTCACCGGGGAGCTGTTTTTT.

The chain uses TRBV27 and TRBJ1-2; 7 bases are a match to TRBD1. The CDR3 totals 15 residues. Per the germline V gene, CDR1 is MNHEY and CDR2 is SMNVEV (reference sequence). Trimming cost V 5 bases and J 3 bases; bases outside gene matches: 9. DNA of the CDR3: TGTGCCAGCAGTACACGACAGGGTGGCGACTATGGCTACACCTTC. Residues: CASSTRQGGDYGYTF.

The chain employs TRBV6-8 and TRBJ2-3; 10 bases line up with TRBD2. In germline, CDR1 is MNHGY, CDR2 SAAAGT. J was trimmed by 5 bases and V by 2 bases; bases with no gene match: 13. This CDR3 comprises 18 residues. CDR3 in amino acids: CASSYGLAGASQRDTQYF. In DNA, the CDR3 is TGTGCCAGCAGTTACGGCCTAGCGGGAGCGTCCCAGAGAGATACGCAGTATTTT.

This clone was observed many times. The gene calls are TRBV6-4 and TRBJ2-1, with D perhaps TRBD2 (6 bases). The CDR3 is made up of 14 amino acids. Trimming cost V 6 bases and J 6 bases, with 15 bases left between them. The germline V gene has CDR1 MRHNA and CDR2 SNTAGT. CDR3 sequence (DNA): TGTGCCAGCAGCGTGGGGGAGGCTGGCAATGAGCAGTTCTTC. This gives the protein CASSVGEAGNEQFF.

This clone was recorded a few times. The chain combines TRBV9 with TRBJ2-7; 10 bases line up with TRBD1. The germline CDR1 and CDR2 sequences are SGDLS and YYNGEE. The CDR3 is 16 amino acids. V lost 3 bases, J lost 5 bases, and 11 bases stayed unmatched. CDR3 amino acids: CASSAFWTGGPNEQYF. In DNA, the CDR3 is TGTGCCAGCAGCGCCTTCTGGACAGGGGGTCCCAACGAGCAGTACTTC.

V gene TRBV7-2 combines with J gene TRBJ1-1; D gene ambiguous. Deletions cut 0 bases from V and 0 bases from J, with 11 bases between. Germline V gene sequence: CDR1 SGHTA, CDR2 FQGNSA. This CDR3 has 16 residues. CDR3 DNA sequence: TGTGCCAGCAGCTTAGCGGCGGTGGGTTTGAACACTGAAGCTTTCTTT. Amino acids: CASSLAAVGLNTEAFF.

This chain links TRBV6-4 with TRBJ2-5, with 10 bases matching TRBD1. The J call may be mistaken, given a closer DNA end match to TRBJ2-7. This CDR3 comprises 14 residues. The germline gives CDR1 MRHNA, CDR2 SNTAGT. CDR3 in DNA: TGTGCCAGCAGTGTTGACAGGGGGCCCTACGAGCAGTACTTC. Translating gives CASSVDRGPYEQYF.

This chain uses TRBV11-3 with TRBJ2-3; D ambiguous. The CDR3 extends over 13 amino acids. Trimming removed 5 bases from V and 2 bases from J, with 8 bases in between. Germline lookup yields CDR1 SGHNT and CDR2 YENEEA. CDR3 sequence: CASSERSTDTQYF. As DNA, the CDR3 is TGTGCCAGCAGCGAGCGCTCCACAGATACGCAGTATTTT. Supplemented by reference TRBV11-3 and TRBJ2-3, the full variable domain reads EAGVVQSPRYKIIEKKQPVAFWCNPISGHNTLYWYLQNLGQGPELLIRYENEEAVDDSQLPKDRFSAERLKGVDSTLKIQPAELGDSAVYLCASSERSTDTQYFGPGTRLTVL.

The chain employs TRBV5-1 and TRBJ1-5; 8 bases are shared with TRBD1. Per the germline V gene, CDR1 is SGHRS and CDR2 is YFSETQ. CDR3 length: 13 amino acids. The V gene end was trimmed by 4 bases and the J gene end by 6 bases; junction bases not matched to a gene: 3. The CDR3 loop reads CASSVDRAQPQHF. CDR3 bases: TGCGCCAGCAGCGTGGACAGGGCTCAGCCCCAGCATTTT.

This chain uses TRBV5-3 with TRBJ1-2; D perhaps matches TRBD1 (6 bases). TRBV5-3 is designated an ORF whose function remains uncertain. V dropped 8 bases and J dropped 4 bases, with 21 bases sitting between them. CDR3 size: 15 residues. Here the CDR3 reads CARHRAPPFFYGYTF. Written as DNA, the CDR3 is TGTGCCAGGCACAGGGCTCCCCCATTTTTCTATGGCTACACCTTC.

This clone was counted only a few times. V usage is TRBV7-6 and J usage is TRBJ2-7; 7 positions agree with TRBD1. Germline CDR1 is SGHVS and CDR2 is FNYEAQ. V dropped 1 base and J dropped 0; count of bases not matched to a gene: 3. The CDR3 totals 15 residues. As DNA, the CDR3 is TGTGCCAGCAGCTTAGTCACAGGGGCCTCCTACGAGCAGTACTTC. Encoded protein: CASSLVTGASYEQYF.

This clone was seen a few times. The chain joins TRBV27 to TRBJ1-2, with 7 nucleotides matching TRBD1. This CDR3 region has 14 residues. With 6 bases clipped from V and 5 bases from J, the junction kept 9 bases outside the gene matches. Germline V gene sequence: CDR1 MNHEY, CDR2 SMNVEV (reference sequence). CDR3 DNA sequence: TGTGCCAGCAGCCGGGGACCGGGACAGTATGGCTACACCTTC. Translated, it gives CASSRGPGQYGYTF.

The CDR3 DNA reads TGCGCCAGCAGCACAACACAGGGAAACTATGGCTACACCTTC. It specifies CASSTTQGNYGYTF. The gene calls are TRBV5-1 and TRBJ1-2; possibly TRBD1 for D (6 bases). The CDR3 extends over 14 amino acids. With 4 bases removed from V and 2 bases from J, the gap between germline ends came to 12 bases. CDR1 is SGHRS and CDR2 is YFSETQ in the germline V gene.

The chain has TRBV19 and TRBJ2-7; 7 bases line up with TRBD1. This CDR3 has 14 amino acids. J was trimmed by 6 bases and V by 6 bases; bases with no gene match: 11. Looked up from germline, CDR1 is LNHDA and CDR2 is SQIVND (reference sequence). The CDR3 DNA reads as TGTGCCAGTAGCGGGACAGCAATCCCCTCCGAGCAGTACTTC. Translated, it gives CASSGTAIPSEQYF.

This chain joins TRBV9 and TRBJ2-7; D is unclear. This CDR3 spans 13 amino acids. Trimming cost V 0 bases and J 3 bases, with 7 bases left between them. CDR1 and CDR2 (germline): SGDLS, YYNGEE. CDR3 DNA: TGTGCCAGCAGCGTAGTTAAACACTACGAGCAGTACTTC. Its protein product is CASSVVKHYEQYF.

The V and J genes are TRBV7-3 and TRBJ2-2; D is ambiguous. The CDR3 covers 13 residues. CDR1 is SGHTA and CDR2 is FQGTGA in the germline V gene. V was pared by 2 bases and J by 4 bases, with 5 bases between. As DNA, the CDR3 is TGTGCCAGCAGCTTACTTTCCACCGGGGAGCTGTTTTTT. Its protein is CASSLLSTGELFF. Complete variable domain (other parts from reference TRBV7-3 and TRBJ2-2): GAGVSQTPSNKVTEKGKYVELRCDPISGHTALYWYRQSLGQGPEFLIYFQGTGAADDSGLPNDRFFAVRPEGSVSTLKIQRTERGDSAVYLCASSLLSTGELFFGEGSRLTVL.

The J gene is TRBJ2-5, the V gene TRBV5-1, with TRBD1 identical over 7 bases. The trim removed 4 bases at V and 3 bases at J, leaving 9 bases unmatched. CDR1 is SGHRS, CDR2 YFSETQ, per germline. CDR3 length: 15 residues. The CDR3 loop reads CASSPNPGTEETQYF. CDR3 bases: TGCGCCAGCAGCCCGAACCCTGGGACAGAAGAGACCCAGTACTTC.

This clone was observed a few times. The chain combines TRBV6-6 with TRBJ1-1, with D unclear. The CDR3 spans 12 residues. In germline, CDR1 is MNHNY, CDR2 SVGAGI (reference sequence). Trimming took off 6 bases at V and 4 bases at J, with 9 bases between the two ends. The CDR3 DNA is TGTGCCAGCAGCTTCGTTTTCACTGAAGCTTTCTTT. This codes for CASSFVFTEAFF.

The chain combines TRBV9 with TRBJ2-2; maybe TRBD2 (6 bases). The CDR3 contains 11 residues. V was pared by 8 bases and J by 6 bases, with 8 bases between. Germline assignment: CDR1 SGDLS and CDR2 YYNGEE. CDR3 residues: CASGGSGELFF. For the CDR3, the DNA is TGTGCCAGTGGAGGGTCCGGGGAGCTGTTTTTT.

J is TRBJ1-4 and V is TRBV7-2; 10 positions agree with TRBD1. The ends lost 1 base at V and 8 bases at J; junction bases unmatched: 4. Germline CDR1 and CDR2: SGHTA and FQGNSA. The CDR3 runs 15 residues. For the CDR3, the DNA is TGTGCCAGCAGCTTAGGGGGACAGGGGACAGAAAAACTGTTTTTT. This encodes CASSLGGQGTEKLFF.

This chain uses TRBV7-3 with TRBJ2-3; the match to TRBD2 covers 7 bases. The CDR3 is 14 amino acids. V gave up 2 bases and J gave up 6 bases; unmatched junction bases: 5. Per germline, CDR1 SGHTA and CDR2 FQGTGA. The CDR3 nucleotides are TGTGCCAGCAGCTTATCTAGCGGAGGGGATACGCAGTATTTT. Amino acids: CASSLSSGGDTQYF.